This record concerns one T cell receptor beta chain sequence. Its antigen is not known. Germline CDR1 reads MDHEN; CDR2 reads SYDVKM. This CDR3 has 17 residues. V dropped 3 bases and J dropped 10; count of bases not matched to a gene: 15. The method was immunoSEQ multiplex PCR; TCRdb's version includes in-frame clones alone and lacks a portion of them. The sample has 90,000 to 140,000 clones; around nine tenths are singletons. This entry is derived from a study of T cell responses to AZD1222 COVID-19 vaccine. Study at large: Pooling was applied to second doses at about 4 or about 12 weeks.

Overall study findings and caveats: Most donors were white British, females outnumbered males, and clonal diversity was possibly underestimated.

This clonotype originated in an adult in good health. This sequence joins TRBV28 and TRBJ1-4, with 9 bases lining up with TRBD1. The sample was peripheral blood, taken on day 0 of AZD1222 vaccination. Here the CDR3 DNA reads TGTGCCAGCAGTTTTCTAGGGGGGGGACAGGGTTTCGCAAAACTGTTTTTT. Amino acid sequence: CASSFLGGGQGFAKLFF.